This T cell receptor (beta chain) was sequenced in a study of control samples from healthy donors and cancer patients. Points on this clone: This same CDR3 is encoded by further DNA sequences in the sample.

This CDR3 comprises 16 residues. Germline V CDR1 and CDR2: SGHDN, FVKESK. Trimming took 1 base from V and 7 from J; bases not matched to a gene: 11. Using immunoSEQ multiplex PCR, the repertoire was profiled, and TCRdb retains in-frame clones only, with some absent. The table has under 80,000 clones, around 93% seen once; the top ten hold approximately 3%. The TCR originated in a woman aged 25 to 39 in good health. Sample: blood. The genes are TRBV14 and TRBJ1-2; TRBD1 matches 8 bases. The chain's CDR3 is CASSQVGGTGRGGYTF. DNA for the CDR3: TGTGCCAGCAGCCAAGTTGGGGGGACAGGCCGGGGTGGCTACACCTTC. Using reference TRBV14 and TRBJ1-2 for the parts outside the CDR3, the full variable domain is EAGVTQFPSHSVIEKGQTVTLRCDPISGHDNLYWYRRVMGKEIKFLLHFVKESKQDESGMPNNRFLAERTGGTYSTLKVQPAELEDSGVYFCASSQVGGTGRGGYTFGSGTRLTVV.